The clone carrying this T cell receptor beta chain was seen many times. This sample is part of a study of Graves' ophthalmopathy and Graves' hyperthyroidism. The TCR beta CDR3 regions underwent amplification from RNA transcripts. Scientists carried out first-round RT-PCR using HTBI primers and then a second-round multiplex PCR. TCRdb fed the multiplex PCR reads into MiXCR, producing one record per CDR3 protein. The sample includes 200,000 to 250,000 distinct CDR3 sequences, under 25% of them seen just once. The clonotype comes from a woman in her fifties or sixties with Graves' ophthalmopathy. Sequenced sample: peripheral blood.

The CDR3 DNA sequence: TGTGCCAGCAGTCGACACACTAGCAGCGTCGCCTACGAGCAGTACTTC. Amino acid sequence: CASSRHTSSVAYEQYF. This chain connects TRBV6-1 to TRBJ2-7, with D tentatively TRBD2 (6 bases). Germline V gene sequence: CDR1 MNHNS, CDR2 SASEGT. V lost 5 bases and J lost 2, with 19 bases in between. This CDR3 comprises 16 residues.